One T cell receptor (beta chain) is described in this entry. Its target is unknown. The germline V gene encodes CDR1 SGHRS and CDR2 YFSETQ. The CDR3 loop spans 12 amino acids. V lost 0 bases and J 8 bases, leaving 8 bases between the germline ends. This sample is part of a study of identical twins. Study results and caveats: Some out-of-frame alpha sequences were shared by twins, and these showed excess low generation probability.

The authors used template switching to add a universal primer site and gave cDNA unique molecular identifiers. TCRdb passed the 5' RACE reads through MiXCR, listing each CDR3 protein once. The sample has fewer than 350,000 distinct CDR3 sequences, roughly 8.6% seen once. These data also featured in a second study, about yellow fever vaccine responses in identical twins. As that report states: As reported, the vaccine T cell response of twins seemed partly convergent and partly personalized.

The chain carries TRBV5-1 and TRBJ1-1, with D unresolved. This clonotype was sampled from a woman between 18 and 29 years old in good health. Specimen: memory (CD45RO+) T cells sorted from blood. CDR3 in DNA: TGCGCCAGCAGCTTGGTCGCGGGGGAAGCTTTCTTT. Translating it yields CASSLVAGEAFF.